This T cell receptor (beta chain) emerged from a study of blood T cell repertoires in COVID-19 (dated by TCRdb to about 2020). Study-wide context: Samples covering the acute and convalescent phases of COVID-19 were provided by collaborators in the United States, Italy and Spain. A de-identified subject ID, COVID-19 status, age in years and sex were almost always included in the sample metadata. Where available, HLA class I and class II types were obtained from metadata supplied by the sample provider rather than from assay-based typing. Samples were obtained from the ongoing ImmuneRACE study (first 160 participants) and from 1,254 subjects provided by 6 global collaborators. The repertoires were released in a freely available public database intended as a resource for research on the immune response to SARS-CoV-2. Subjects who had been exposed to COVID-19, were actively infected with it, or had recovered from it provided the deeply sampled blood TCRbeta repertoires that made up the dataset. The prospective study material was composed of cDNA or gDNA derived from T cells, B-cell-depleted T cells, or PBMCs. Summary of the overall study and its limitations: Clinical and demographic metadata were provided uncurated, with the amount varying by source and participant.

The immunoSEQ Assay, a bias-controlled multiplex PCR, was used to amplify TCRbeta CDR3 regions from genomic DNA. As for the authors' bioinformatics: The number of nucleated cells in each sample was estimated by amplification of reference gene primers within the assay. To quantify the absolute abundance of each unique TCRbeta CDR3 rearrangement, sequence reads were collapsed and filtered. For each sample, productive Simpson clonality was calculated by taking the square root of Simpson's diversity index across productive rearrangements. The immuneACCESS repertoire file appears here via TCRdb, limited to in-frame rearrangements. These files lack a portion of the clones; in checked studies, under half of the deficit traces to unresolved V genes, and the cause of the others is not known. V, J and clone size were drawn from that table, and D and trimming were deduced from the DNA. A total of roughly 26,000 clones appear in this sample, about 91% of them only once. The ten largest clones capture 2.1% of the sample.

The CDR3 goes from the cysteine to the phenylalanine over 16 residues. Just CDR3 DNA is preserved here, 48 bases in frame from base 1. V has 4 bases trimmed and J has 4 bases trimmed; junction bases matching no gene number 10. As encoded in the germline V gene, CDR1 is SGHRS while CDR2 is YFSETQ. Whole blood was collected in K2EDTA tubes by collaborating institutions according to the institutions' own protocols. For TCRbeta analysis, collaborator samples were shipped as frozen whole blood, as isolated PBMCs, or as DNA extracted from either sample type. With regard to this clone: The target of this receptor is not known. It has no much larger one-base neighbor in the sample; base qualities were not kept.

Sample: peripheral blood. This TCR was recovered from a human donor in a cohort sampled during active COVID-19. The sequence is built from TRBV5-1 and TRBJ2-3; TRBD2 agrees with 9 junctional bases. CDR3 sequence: CASSASLAGGSDTQYF. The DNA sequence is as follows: TGCGCCAGCAGCGCCTCCCTCGCGGGGGGGTCAGATACGCAGTATTTT.